This is a list of T cell receptor beta chains from one sample in a study of blood T cell repertoires in COVID-19. Data came from immunoSEQ multiplex PCR; TCRdb stores just in-frame clones and leaves some out. The sample has tens of thousands of clones, about 90% seen once. Sequences were obtained from peripheral blood. The source of these receptors is a man in his fifties or sixties with acute or convalescent COVID-19. CDR3s include the opening cysteine and the closing phenylalanine or tryptophan. Each record gives: V gene, J gene, CDR3 protein.

v_call: TRBV5-1
j_call: TRBJ1-2
cdr3_aa: CASSLETRGNYGYTF

v_call: TRBV4-2
j_call: TRBJ1-6
cdr3_aa: CASSQVGTNHDSPLHF

v_call: TRBV7-9
j_call: TRBJ2-3
cdr3_aa: CASSLVYGLDTQYF

v_call: TRBV5-1
j_call: TRBJ2-2
cdr3_aa: CASSPLSPNTGELFF

v_call: TRBV5-1
j_call: TRBJ2-1
cdr3_aa: CASSLGDFYNEQFF

v_call: TRBV6-5
j_call: TRBJ1-5
cdr3_aa: CASKAGDSPNQPQHF

v_call: TRBV28
j_call: TRBJ1-6
cdr3_aa: CASSFRGTGRGSPLHF

v_call: TRBV7-6
j_call: TRBJ2-7
cdr3_aa: CASSLGDSKYDEQYF

v_call: TRBV18
j_call: TRBJ1-1
cdr3_aa: CASSPGQGYTEAFF

v_call: TRBV5-6
j_call: TRBJ2-1
cdr3_aa: CASRAGTSYYNEQFF

v_call: TRBV10-2
j_call: TRBJ1-1
cdr3_aa: CASSDSDRAGMNTEAFF

v_call: TRBV5-1
j_call: TRBJ2-3
cdr3_aa: CASSLEAGAVTDTQYF

v_call: TRBV10-1
j_call: TRBJ2-1
cdr3_aa: CASSEGLSPYNEQFF

v_call: TRBV27
j_call: TRBJ1-2
cdr3_aa: CASSSLNGGAGGYTF

v_call: TRBV19
j_call: TRBJ2-7
cdr3_aa: CASSIDVTRGLTPYEQYF

v_call: TRBV7-9
j_call: TRBJ1-2
cdr3_aa: CASSDRGLYGYTF

v_call: TRBV27
j_call: TRBJ2-7
cdr3_aa: CASSSRLGTYEQYF

v_call: TRBV7-8
j_call: TRBJ2-7
cdr3_aa: CASSLREGLYEQYF

v_call: TRBV19
j_call: TRBJ1-2
cdr3_aa: CASSPSGQGDGYTF

v_call: TRBV4-2
j_call: TRBJ1-2
cdr3_aa: CASSQSRGEVYGYTF

v_call: TRBV24-1
j_call: TRBJ2-3
cdr3_aa: CATSSSTDTQYF

v_call: TRBV14
j_call: TRBJ2-2
cdr3_aa: CASSQFQGSNTGELFF

v_call: TRBV11-2
j_call: TRBJ1-3
cdr3_aa: CASSLSISGNTIYF

v_call: TRBV30
j_call: TRBJ1-2
cdr3_aa: CAWSVGRGPYGYTF

v_call: TRBV30
j_call: TRBJ1-2
cdr3_aa: CAWSSERYRGWGYTF

v_call: TRBV28
j_call: TRBJ1-5
cdr3_aa: CASYPGQGPLNQPQHF

v_call: TRBV11-2
j_call: TRBJ1-1
cdr3_aa: CASSLSTANTEAFF

v_call: TRBV4-3
j_call: TRBJ2-7
cdr3_aa: CASSQDRRPQGYEQYF

v_call: TRBV9
j_call: TRBJ1-5
cdr3_aa: CASSVAPLTENQPQHF

v_call: TRBV6-6
j_call: TRBJ2-1
cdr3_aa: CASSYLGGESNEQFF

v_call: TRBV2
j_call: TRBJ2-1
cdr3_aa: CATGRENSYNEQFF

v_call: TRBV9
j_call: TRBJ2-2
cdr3_aa: CASSVGLGQRGMDTGELFF

v_call: TRBV18
j_call: TRBJ1-1
cdr3_aa: CASSPGTPNTEAFF

v_call: TRBV6-1
j_call: TRBJ2-2
cdr3_aa: CASSKDRGRRLNTGELFF

v_call: TRBV16
j_call: TRBJ1-4
cdr3_aa: CASSQGPGTDATREKLFF